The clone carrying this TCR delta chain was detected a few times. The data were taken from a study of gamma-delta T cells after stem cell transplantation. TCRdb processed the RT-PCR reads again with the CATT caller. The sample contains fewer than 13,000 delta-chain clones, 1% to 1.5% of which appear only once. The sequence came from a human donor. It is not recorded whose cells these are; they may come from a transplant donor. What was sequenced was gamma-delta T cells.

The CDR3 spells CACDSVVGDTGDKLIF. For the CDR3, the DNA is TGTGCCTGTGACTCCGTGGTGGGGGATACGGGGGATAAACTCATCTTT. The chain is built from TRDV2 and TRDJ1, with TRDD3 matching over 11 bases. This CDR3 is 16 amino acids long. J gave up 5 bases and V 3 bases, and 10 bases lay outside the gene matches. Germline V lookup: CDR1 GEAIGNYY, CDR2 EKD.